This TCR beta chain was sequenced for a study of blood T cell repertoires in COVID-19. Study-level background: Donors in the United States, Italy and Spain gave samples during acute or convalescent COVID-19. The cDNA or gDNA used as material had been derived from T cells, B-cell-depleted T cells, or PBMCs.

Trimming took 4 bases from V and 0 from J, leaving 13 bases between them. The CDR3 contains 16 residues. From germline, CDR1 is LNHDA and CDR2 SQIVND (reference sequence). Authors' methods: Reference gene primer amplification yielded estimated nucleated cell counts. Sequenced by immunoSEQ multiplex PCR; TCRdb stores in-frame clones only, minus some. V, J and clone size derive from that table, while D and trimming were established from the DNA sequence. This sample has about 190,000 clones, with 80% to 90% found just once. Sequencing was done on a sample of peripheral blood. This chain joins TRBV19 and TRBJ1-5; a weak D match, TRBD1 (5 bases). This sequence originates from a man between 25 and 39 years old with acute or convalescent COVID-19. The CDR3 nucleotides are TGTGCCAGTAGTAAGACAGAATTGTATAGCAATCAGCCCCAGCATTTT. It encodes CASSKTELYSNQPQHF.